A selection of T cell receptor beta chains follows, all from one sample in a study of shared clonotypes between healthy human individuals. Libraries were prepared by immunoSEQ multiplex PCR; TCRdb keeps only in-frame clonotypes and omits some of them. Of hundreds of thousands of clones listed, around 76% are singletons. Sequenced material: PBMCs. The receptors shown here come from a woman between 35 and 50 years old in good health. Some clones in this sample may be carry-over from other donors' samples. The CDR3 runs from the conserved cysteine through the conserved F or W. A D gene is named only where the DNA matches it firmly. Clone size is stated in some rows and not others, as once, few, many or a class when expanded.

j_gene,abundance,d_gene,v_gene,CDR3aa,CDR3nt
TRBJ2-2,-,-,TRBV5-1,CASSLTGTAGELFF,TGCGCCAGCAGCCTAACAGGAACAGCCGGGGAGCTGTTTTTT
TRBJ1-1,-,TRBD1,TRBV25-1,CASTRGTGAGVKAEAFF,TGTGCCAGCACCCGAGGGACAGGGGCAGGTGTGAAGGCTGAAGCTTTCTTT
TRBJ2-6,many,-,TRBV6-4,CASSDTRSGANVLTF,TGTGCCAGCAGTGACACGCGATCTGGGGCCAACGTCCTGACTTTC
TRBJ2-1,once,-,TRBV7-7,CASSGSPSVDYNEQFF,TGTGCTAGCAGCGGAAGCCCCTCAGTAGACTACAATGAGCAGTTCTTC
TRBJ1-5,-,TRBD1,TRBV28,CASSFPDRANQPQHF,TGTGCCAGCAGTTTTCCGGACAGGGCTAATCAGCCCCAGCATTTT
TRBJ2-5,-,-,TRBV15,CATSRDRRSAGETQYF,TGTGCCACCAGCAGAGATAGGAGGAGCGCAGGAGAGACCCAGTACTTC
TRBJ1-1,-,-,TRBV30,CAWKGNTEAFF,TGTGCCTGGAAGGGGAACACTGAAGCTTTCTTT
TRBJ2-3,-,TRBD1,TRBV29-1,CSVDDRGADTQYF,TGCAGCGTGGACGACAGGGGGGCGGATACGCAGTATTTT
TRBJ2-7,few,-,TRBV19,CASSYRDDEQYF,TGTGCCAGTAGTTACCGGGACGATGAGCAGTACTTC
TRBJ2-7,-,-,TRBV7-9,CASSLAASRSEQYF,TGTGCCAGCAGCTTAGCGGCTAGTCGCAGCGAGCAGTACTTC
TRBJ2-7,once,-,TRBV2,CASSYSRASYEQYF,TGTGCCAGCAGTTACTCCAGGGCCTCCTACGAGCAGTACTTC
TRBJ1-2,-,-,TRBV6-5,CASSYFGGHGYTF,TGTGCCAGCAGTTACTTTGGCGGGCATGGCTACACCTTC
TRBJ2-1,-,TRBD2,TRBV7-9,CASSGTGTSGSSYNEQFF,TGTGCCAGCAGCGGAACCGGGACTAGCGGGAGCTCCTACAATGAGCAGTTCTTC
TRBJ2-1,once,-,TRBV15,CATSRALIPSYNEQFF,TGTGCCACCAGCAGAGCCTTAATCCCCTCCTACAATGAGCAGTTCTTC
TRBJ2-7,-,-,TRBV30,CAWSVQVPYEQYF,TGTGCCTGGAGTGTGCAGGTCCCCTACGAGCAGTACTTC
TRBJ2-2,-,-,TRBV30,CAWSVFGQYTGELFF,TGTGCCTGGAGTGTATTTGGGCAGTACACCGGGGAGCTGTTTTTT
TRBJ1-1,-,TRBD1,TRBV7-2,CASSSGQGISGNTEAFF,TGTGCCAGCAGCTCGGGACAGGGGATCTCCGGGAACACTGAAGCTTTCTTT
TRBJ2-1,-,-,TRBV5-6,CASSLGVNEQFF,TGTGCCAGCAGCTTAGGCGTCAATGAGCAGTTCTTC
TRBJ1-1,-,-,TRBV28,CASRTAARPLEAFF,TGTGCCAGCAGGACAGCGGCGCGCCCCCTTGAAGCTTTCTTT
TRBJ1-3,-,-,TRBV5-1,CASSFEAFSGNTIYF,TGCGCCAGCAGCTTTGAGGCCTTCTCTGGAAACACCATATATTTT
TRBJ2-2,-,-,TRBV10-1,CASSRDLDTGELFF,TGCGCCAGTTCCAGGGACTTAGACACCGGGGAGCTGTTTTTT
TRBJ2-2,-,TRBD1,TRBV6-1,CASSGGTENTGELFF,TGTGCCAGCAGTGGGGGGACAGAGAACACCGGGGAGCTGTTTTTT
TRBJ2-1,-,-,TRBV27,CASSPRWGASSYNEQFF,TGTGCCAGCAGTCCCCGGTGGGGGGCGAGCTCCTACAATGAGCAGTTCTTC
TRBJ2-6,-,TRBD2,TRBV27,CASSLRLAGFIGANVLTF,TGTGCCAGCAGTTTACGACTAGCGGGGTTTATTGGGGCCAACGTCCTGACTTTC
TRBJ2-3,-,TRBD2,TRBV4-1,CASSQQGLAGGADTQYF,TGCGCCAGCAGCCAACAAGGACTAGCGGGAGGGGCAGATACGCAGTATTTT
TRBJ1-2,-,TRBD1,TRBV6-1,CASSPGQVAYGYTF,TGTGCCAGCAGTCCCGGACAGGTCGCCTATGGCTACACCTTC
TRBJ2-1,-,-,TRBV28,CASSYEGGEGNEQFF,TGTGCCAGCAGTTACGAAGGGGGGGAAGGAAATGAGCAGTTCTTC
TRBJ2-7,once,TRBD2,TRBV6-1,CASSPSGSGLYEQYF,TGTGCCAGCAGCCCTAGCGGGAGTGGGCTCTACGAGCAGTACTTC
TRBJ2-5,-,-,TRBV4-1,CASSQEISGGQYQETQYF,TGCGCCAGCAGCCAAGAGATATCGGGCGGTCAATACCAAGAGACCCAGTACTTC
TRBJ2-3,-,TRBD2,TRBV6-1,CASSETSGRDTQYF,TGTGCCAGCAGTGAAACTAGCGGGAGAGATACGCAGTATTTT
TRBJ1-1,few,TRBD1,TRBV4-2,CASSGTAFPEAFF,TGTGCCAGCAGTGGGACAGCGTTTCCTGAAGCTTTCTTT
TRBJ2-1,-,-,TRBV7-6,CASSRLGTYNEQFF,TGTGCCAGCAGCCGACTAGGGACTTACAATGAGCAGTTCTTC
TRBJ1-4,-,-,TRBV4-1,CASSGNREGYEKLFF,TGCGCCAGCAGTGGAAACAGGGAAGGGTATGAAAAACTGTTTTTT
TRBJ2-5,-,-,TRBV30,CAWSPVGETQYF,TGTGCCTGGTCCCCTGTGGGAGAGACCCAGTACTTC
TRBJ1-1,-,-,TRBV15,CATSRDLSGSTEAFF,TGTGCCACCAGCAGAGATCTATCGGGGAGCACTGAAGCTTTCTTT
TRBJ1-4,-,TRBD1,TRBV28,CASTTLGQGVEKLFF,TGTGCCAGCACCACCCTCGGACAGGGCGTAGAAAAACTGTTTTTT
TRBJ2-2,few,-,TRBV7-9,CASSPWGRGTGELFF,TGTGCCAGCAGCCCCTGGGGCAGGGGCACCGGGGAGCTGTTTTTT
TRBJ2-3,-,-,TRBV30,CAWSDGRPTDTQYF,TGTGCCTGGAGTGATGGGAGGCCGACAGATACGCAGTATTTT
TRBJ1-2,-,-,TRBV6-1,CASSEALGANYGYTF,TGTGCCAGCAGTGAAGCGTTGGGGGCTAACTATGGCTACACCTTC
TRBJ1-2,-,-,TRBV28,CASSLSGGADGYTF,TGTGCCAGCAGTTTATCCGGGGGCGCAGACGGCTACACCTTC
TRBJ2-7,-,-,TRBV27,CASSLKRSSYEQYF,TGTGCCAGCAGTTTAAAAAGGAGCTCCTACGAGCAGTACTTC
TRBJ1-1,-,-,TRBV29-1,CSVAGPTEAFF,TGCAGCGTTGCAGGGCCCACTGAAGCTTTCTTT
TRBJ2-7,-,-,TRBV10-3,CAVRVWDGNEQYF,TGTGCCGTTAGGGTGTGGGATGGCAACGAGCAGTACTTC
TRBJ1-2,-,-,TRBV23-1,CASSQSSHYGYTF,TGCGCCAGCAGTCAATCGAGTCACTATGGCTACACCTTC